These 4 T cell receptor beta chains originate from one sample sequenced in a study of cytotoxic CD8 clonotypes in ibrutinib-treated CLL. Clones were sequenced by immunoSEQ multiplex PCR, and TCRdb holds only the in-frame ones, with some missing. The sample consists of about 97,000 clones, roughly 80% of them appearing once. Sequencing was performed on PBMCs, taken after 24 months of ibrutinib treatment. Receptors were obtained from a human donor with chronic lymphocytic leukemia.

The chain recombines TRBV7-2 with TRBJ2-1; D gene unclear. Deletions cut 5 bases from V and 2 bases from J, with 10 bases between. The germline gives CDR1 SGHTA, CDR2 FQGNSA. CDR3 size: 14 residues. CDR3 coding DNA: TGTGCCAGCAGCCCGGACCCTACCTACAATGAGCAGTTCTTC. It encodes CASSPDPTYNEQFF.

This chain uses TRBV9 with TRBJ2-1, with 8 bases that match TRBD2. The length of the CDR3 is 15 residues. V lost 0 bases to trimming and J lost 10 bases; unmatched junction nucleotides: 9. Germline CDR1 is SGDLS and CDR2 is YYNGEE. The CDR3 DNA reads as TGTGCCAGCAGCGTAGACGGACTAGCCCCGGGCGAGCAGTTCTTC. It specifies CASSVDGLAPGEQFF.

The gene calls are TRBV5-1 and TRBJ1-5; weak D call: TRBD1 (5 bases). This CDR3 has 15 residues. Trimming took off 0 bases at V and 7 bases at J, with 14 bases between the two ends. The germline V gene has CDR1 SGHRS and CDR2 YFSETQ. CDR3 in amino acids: CASSLEAGWGQPQHF. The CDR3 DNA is TGCGCCAGCAGCTTGGAAGCAGGGTGGGGGCAGCCCCAGCATTTT. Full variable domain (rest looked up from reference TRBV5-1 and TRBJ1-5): KAGVTQTPRYLIKTRGQQVTLSCSPISGHRSVSWYQQTPGQGLQFLFEYFSETQRNKGNFPGRFSGRQFSNSRSEMNVSTLELGDSALYLCASSLEAGWGQPQHFGDGTRLSIL.

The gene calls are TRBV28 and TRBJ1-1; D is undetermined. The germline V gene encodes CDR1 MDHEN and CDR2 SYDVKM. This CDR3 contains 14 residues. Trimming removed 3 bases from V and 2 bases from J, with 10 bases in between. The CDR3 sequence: CASSFIPPNTEAFF. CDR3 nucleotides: TGTGCCAGCAGTTTTATCCCTCCCAACACTGAAGCTTTCTTT.